The 20 T cell receptor beta chains listed next were all sequenced from one sample in a study of cytomegalovirus exposure and HLA in healthy donors. The PCR had 60 Vbeta and 13 Jbeta primers. Clones were read by immunoSEQ multiplex PCR, and TCRdb kept only the in-frame ones, dropping some. This sample has about 200,000 clones; 81% occur once, and the top ten carry more than 3%. The specimen was PBMCs. These receptors were collected from a man aged 35 to 55 in good health and CMV-seropositive.

In this sample, this clone turned up a few times. The V gene is TRBV5-6, the J gene TRBJ2-5; D is perhaps TRBD2 (5 bases). Germline CDR1 SGHDT, CDR2 YYEEEE. The V end was cut by 5 bases, the J end by 1 base, with 15 bases between. The CDR3 has 15 residues. CDR3 amino acids: CASSPVPGSQETQYF. The CDR3 DNA reads TGTGCCAGCAGTCCCGTCCCGGGGAGCCAAGAGACCCAGTACTTC.

V is TRBV29-1 and J is TRBJ2-5; tentative D call: TRBD1 (6 bases). This CDR3 contains 14 residues. Germline loops: CDR1 SQVTM, CDR2 ANQGSEA. V lost 6 bases to trimming and J lost 0 bases, with 14 bases between them. The CDR3 loop is CSVQGGPHQETQYF. The CDR3 coding sequence is TGCAGCGTCCAAGGGGGACCCCACCAAGAGACCCAGTACTTC.

A word on this clone: A junction boundary mismatches the germline segment, possibly from a read error. This chain links TRBV28 with TRBJ2-5, with D possibly matching TRBD1 (5 bases). Germline CDR1 reads MDHEN; CDR2 reads SYDVKM. The CDR3 is made up of 10 amino acids. CDR3 in DNA: TGTGCCAGCAGTTTACGGACAATCCACTTC. Protein sequence: CASSLRTIHF.

The genes are TRBV29-1 and TRBJ1-1, with 8 bases fitting TRBD1. Germline V CDR1 and CDR2: SQVTM, ANQGSEA. V lost 2 bases and J lost 1; bases outside the gene matches: 3. The CDR3 runs 14 residues. CDR3 residues: CSVEHRGSNTEAFF. Here the CDR3 DNA reads TGCAGCGTTGAACACAGGGGGTCGAACACTGAAGCTTTCTTT. Filled out from reference TRBV29-1 and TRBJ1-1, the complete variable domain reads SAVISQKPSRDICQRGTSLTIQCQVDSQVTMMFWYRQQPGQSLTLIATANQGSEATYESGFVIDKFPISRPNLTFSTLTVSNMSPEDSSIYLCSVEHRGSNTEAFFGQGTRLTVV.

This rearrangement joins TRBV18 to TRBJ2-2, with 12 bases matching TRBD1. Looked up from germline, CDR1 is KGHSH and CDR2 is LQKENI. The CDR3 loop spans 16 amino acids. J gave up 7 bases and V 0 bases, and 3 bases lay outside the gene matches. The CDR3 region has the DNA TGTGCCAGCTCACCACCTGGGACAGGGGGCAACGGGGAGCTGTTTTTT. It is translated as CASSPPGTGGNGELFF.

The chain couples TRBV6-6 to TRBJ2-7; 9 bases line up with TRBD1. The CDR3 loop spans 15 amino acids. Germline trimming cut 2 bases from V and 0 bases from J; bases unmatched to any gene: 2. The germline CDR1 and CDR2 sequences are MNHNY and SVGAGI (reference sequence). This chain's CDR3 is CASSYGTGSSYEQYF. The CDR3 DNA reads TGTGCCAGCAGTTACGGGACAGGGAGCTCCTACGAGCAGTACTTC.

This clone was seen a handful of times. The chain links TRBV9 to TRBJ2-1; no definite D call. Between the trimmed V and J ends, which lost 4 bases and 4 bases, there was a span of 18 bases. Germline assignment: CDR1 SGDLS and CDR2 YYNGEE. CDR3 length: 16 amino acids. Here the CDR3 DNA reads TGTGCCAGCAGCCCCTACTCCCCGTCCGCGTACAATGAGCAGTTCTTC. Protein product: CASSPYSPSAYNEQFF. Full variable domain (remainder filled in from reference TRBV9 and TRBJ2-1): DSGVTQTPKHLITATGQRVTLRCSPRSGDLSVYWYQQSLDQGLQFLIQYYNGEERAKGNILERFSAQQFPDLHSELNLSSLELGDSALYFCASSPYSPSAYNEQFFGPGTRLTVL.

The chain is built from TRBV7-7 and TRBJ2-2; possible D gene TRBD1, 7 bases. The V end lost 5 bases, the J end lost 6 bases, and 13 bases lay between the germline ends. CDR1 and CDR2 (germline): SSHAT, FNYEAQ (reference sequence). This CDR3 has 14 residues. The CDR3, as DNA: TGTGCCAGCAGCCCGACAGGGACTCCCGGGGAGCTGTTTTTT. This gives the protein CASSPTGTPGELFF. Full variable domain (missing parts from reference TRBV7-7 and TRBJ2-2): GAGVSQSPRYKVTKRGQDVTLRCDPISSHATLYWYQQALGQGPEFLTYFNYEAQPDKSGLPSDRFSAERPEGSISTLTIQRTEQRDSAMYRCASSPTGTPGELFFGEGSRLTVL.

The chain combines TRBV6-5 with TRBJ2-7; a possible D gene is TRBD1 (6 bases). Germline assignment: CDR1 MNHEY and CDR2 SVGAGI. V lost 3 bases and J 4 bases, leaving 10 bases between the germline ends. The CDR3 covers 13 residues. CDR3 protein: CASSYTGNYEQYF. Here the CDR3 DNA reads TGTGCCAGCAGTTATACAGGGAATTACGAGCAGTACTTC.

This chain links TRBV6-6 with TRBJ1-6, with 8 nucleotides matching TRBD1. This CDR3 has 14 residues. The V gene's germline CDR1 is MNHNY and CDR2 SVGAGI (reference sequence). The V and J ends lost 7 bases and 7 bases, in that order; junction bases with no gene match: 6. The CDR3 here is CASNPGGLNSPLHF. The DNA of the CDR3 is TGTGCCAGCAACCCAGGGGGCTTGAATTCACCCCTCCACTTT.

This rearrangement joins TRBV7-9 to TRBJ2-7; D not resolved. V lost 2 bases and J lost 1, with 12 bases in between. The CDR3 length is 15 residues. Per the germline V gene, CDR1 is SEHNR and CDR2 is FQNEAQ (reference sequence). CDR3 in DNA: TGTGCCAGCAGCTTAATACAGTACCCATCCTACGAGCAGTACTTC. It encodes CASSLIQYPSYEQYF.

This chain connects TRBV10-3 to TRBJ1-1; weak D call: TRBD1 (5 bases). The germline V and J ends were trimmed by 6 bases and 3 bases, with 14 bases remaining between them. In germline, CDR1 is ENHRY, CDR2 SYGVKD. The CDR3 is 14 amino acids. CDR3 protein: CAISLDGGYTEAFF. The CDR3, as DNA: TGTGCCATCAGCCTAGACGGGGGGTACACTGAAGCTTTCTTT.

The count of this clone is one. This chain connects TRBV10-3 to TRBJ2-5, with 7 bases aligning to TRBD1. With 6 bases clipped from V and 5 bases from J, the junction kept 6 bases outside the gene matches. Per the germline V gene, CDR1 is ENHRY and CDR2 is SYGVKD. This CDR3 contains 13 residues. The CDR3 region has the DNA TGTGCCATCAGCCACACAGGGGACGAGACCCAGTACTTC. Translation gives CAISHTGDETQYF.

The rearrangement joins TRBV5-1 to TRBJ2-5, with D possibly being TRBD1 (5 bases). The CDR3 loop spans 16 amino acids. Germline V gene sequence: CDR1 SGHRS, CDR2 YFSETQ. V was pared by 4 bases and J by 4 bases, with 20 bases between. This chain's CDR3 is CASSTADRSRGETQYF. The CDR3 DNA reads TGCGCCAGCAGCACCGCGGACCGGAGTAGGGGAGAGACCCAGTACTTC.

This clone has just a few counts. The chain joins TRBV15 to TRBJ1-1, with D possibly matching TRBD1 (5 bases). This CDR3 is 16 amino acids long. Trimming pared 2 bases from V and 1 base from J, leaving 14 bases between. CDR1 LNHNV and CDR2 YYDKDF come from the germline V gene (reference sequence). CDR3 sequence reads: CATSRQKTRGNTEAFF. In DNA, the CDR3 is TGTGCCACCAGCAGACAGAAGACTAGGGGGAACACTGAAGCTTTCTTT.

This clone has more than one count but fewer than ten. V and J are TRBV4-1 and TRBJ1-4, with D possibly being TRBD1 (5 bases). The CDR3 spans 15 residues. The V gene lost 1 base and the J gene lost 7 bases, with 13 bases spanning the gap. CDR1 is MGHRA and CDR2 is YSYEKL in the germline V gene. This chain's CDR3 is CASSQGVGLGEKLFF. In nucleotides, the CDR3 is TGCGCCAGCAGCCAAGGGGTGGGGCTCGGTGAAAAACTGTTTTTT.

The chain employs TRBV18 and TRBJ2-3; D is undetermined. From germline, CDR1 is KGHSH and CDR2 LQKENI. The CDR3 has 16 amino acids. The V end was cut by 3 bases, the J end by 2 bases, with 15 bases between. The CDR3 sequence is CASSPYILADTDTQYF. DNA for the CDR3: TGTGCCAGCTCACCGTACATATTAGCAGACACAGATACGCAGTATTTT.

This rearrangement joins TRBV4-1 to TRBJ2-1; 9 nucleotides agree with TRBD1. The J segment lost 1 base and the V segment lost 4 bases, leaving 8 bases of the junction unmatched. The CDR3 extends over 17 amino acids. Germline V gives CDR1 MGHRA, CDR2 YSYEKL. CDR3: CASSPRPGTGSYNEQFF. For the CDR3, the DNA is TGCGCCAGCAGCCCCCGCCCGGGGACAGGGTCCTACAATGAGCAGTTCTTC.

The CDR3 loop reads CSVEHSGGAFEQFF. Here the CDR3 DNA reads TGCAGCGTTGAGCATAGCGGGGGGGCCTTTGAGCAGTTCTTC. The chain uses TRBV29-1 and TRBJ2-1; the match to TRBD2 covers 11 bases. CDR3 size: 14 residues. After removal of 3 bases from V and 9 bases from J, the junction contained 7 bases not matched to a gene. Germline V CDR1 and CDR2: SQVTM, ANQGSEA.

V usage is TRBV6-6 and J usage is TRBJ2-5; D not resolved. Germline V gene lookup returns CDR1 MNHNY and CDR2 SVGAGI (reference sequence). V was clipped by 4 bases and J by 5 bases, with 14 bases between them. The CDR3 covers 14 residues. The CDR3 is CASSFGSPGETQYF. CDR3 bases: TGTGCCAGCAGTTTCGGGTCCCCTGGGGAGACCCAGTACTTC.